The 15 T cell receptor beta chains listed next were all sequenced from one sample in a study of T cell responses to AZD1222 COVID-19 vaccine. Profiling relied on immunoSEQ multiplex PCR, and the TCRdb table lists in-frame clones only, not all of them. The table lists 150,000 to 200,000 clones, 90% to 95% of them singletons, with 1.3% in the top ten. The material was peripheral blood, obtained 28 days after the second AZD1222 dose. These receptors came from an adult who received the AZD1222 COVID-19 vaccine.

This chain uses TRBV4-1 with TRBJ2-7; TRBD1 or TRBD2 may be the D gene (5 bases each). There are 15 residues in the CDR3. V lost 3 bases, J lost 4 bases, and 16 bases lay in between. Per germline, CDR1 MGHRA and CDR2 YSYEKL. The CDR3 region has the DNA TGCGCCAGCAGCCACCCGGGGCAGGCCCGTTACGAGCAGTACTTC. Translated, it gives CASSHPGQARYEQYF.

The V and J genes are TRBV13 and TRBJ2-7; D unresolved. Trimming removed 4 bases at V and 6 bases at J, with 10 bases between. CDR1 and CDR2 (germline): PRHDT, FYEKMQ (reference sequence). This CDR3 has 12 amino acids. The CDR3 DNA reads TGTGCCAGCAGCTCCCCGGGTTCCGAGCAGTACTTC. It encodes CASSSPGSEQYF.

V gene TRBV4-2 combines with J gene TRBJ2-2; weak D call: TRBD2 (6 bases). V was cut by 1 base and J by 6 bases, with 9 bases left in between. This CDR3 is built from 14 residues. Per germline, CDR1 LGHNA and CDR2 YNFKEQ. The CDR3 region has the DNA TGTGCCAGCAGCCAAGGAGGGAGGTCCGGGGAGCTGTTTTTT. It is translated as CASSQGGRSGELFF.

The chain joins TRBV7-9 to TRBJ2-7, with no clear D. Per the germline V gene, CDR1 is SEHNR and CDR2 is FQNEAQ (reference sequence). The CDR3 sequence is 15 residues long. V shed 1 base and J shed 2 bases, with 12 bases lying between them. In DNA, the CDR3 is TGTGCCAGCAGCTTAGTGTGGGCTAGTGCCTACGAGCAGTACTTC. As protein: CASSLVWASAYEQYF.

CDR3 sequence (DNA): TGTGCCAGCAGCTTAGCTCCCCGACTGGGCACCGGGGAGCTGTTTTTT. Translating it yields CASSLAPRLGTGELFF. The chain is built from TRBV7-2 and TRBJ2-2; D remains ambiguous. This CDR3 is built from 16 residues. The germline CDR1 and CDR2 sequences are SGHTA and FQGNSA. The V end was cut by 0 bases, the J end by 4 bases, with 12 bases between.

The chain has TRBV3-1 (or the pseudogene TRBV3-2) and TRBJ1-2; 9 nucleotides line up with TRBD1. The CDR3 is 13 residues long. Germline loops: CDR1 LGHDT, CDR2 YNNKEL (reference sequence). Losses at the gene ends were 7 bases for V and 5 bases for J; bases not matched to a gene: 5. The CDR3 coding sequence is TGTGCCAGCACCCTACAGGGGGCTTATGGCTACACCTTC. Its translation is CASTLQGAYGYTF.

The V gene is TRBV7-9, the J gene TRBJ1-2; 9 bases line up with TRBD1. The CDR3 is 14 amino acids. Germline trimming cut 1 base from V and 5 bases from J; bases unmatched to any gene: 2. Germline CDR1 SEHNR, CDR2 FQNEAQ (reference sequence). CDR3 in DNA: TGTGCCAGCAGCTTAGGACAGGGGGGTTATGGCTACACCTTC. Translating gives CASSLGQGGYGYTF. Variable domain in full (rest from reference TRBV7-9 and TRBJ1-2): DTGVSQNPRHKITKRGQNVTFRCDPISEHNRLYWYRQTLGQGPEFLTYFQNEAQLEKSRLLSDRFSAERPKGSFSTLEIQRTEQGDSAMYLCASSLGQGGYGYTFGSGTRLTVV.

The chain recombines TRBV5-1 with TRBJ1-1, with TRBD1 as a possible D gene (5 bases). This CDR3 region has 14 residues. The V gene lost 2 bases and the J gene lost 1 base, with 9 bases spanning the gap. The germline V gene has CDR1 SGHRS and CDR2 YFSETQ. The CDR3 nucleotides are TGCGCCAGCAGCTTATATCAGGGGAACACTGAAGCTTTCTTT. This gives the protein CASSLYQGNTEAFF.

This sequence joins TRBV24-1 and TRBJ2-2; D is possibly TRBD1 or TRBD2 (5 bases each). Trimming pared 4 bases from V and 5 bases from J, leaving 16 bases between. This CDR3 is 16 amino acids long. Germline CDR1 and CDR2: KGHDR and SFDVKD. CDR3 coding DNA: TGTGCCACCAGTGACCCCGGGGCCCCTGGGACCGGGGAGCTGTTTTTT. Amino acids: CATSDPGAPGTGELFF.

This chain links TRBV30 with TRBJ2-2, with TRBD1 matching 8 bases. In germline, CDR1 is GTSNPN, CDR2 SVGIG (reference sequence). The CDR3 runs 14 residues. The J segment lost 8 bases and the V segment lost 2 bases, leaving 7 bases of the junction unmatched. The CDR3 here is CAWSRTGRVGELFF. DNA of the CDR3: TGTGCCTGGAGTCGGACAGGGCGGGTGGGGGAGCTGTTTTTT.

The J gene is TRBJ1-4, the V gene TRBV29-1; D not certain. The CDR3 consists of 12 residues. Germline V CDR1 and CDR2: SQVTM, ANQGSEA. V was pared by 5 bases and J by 7 bases, with 11 bases between. CDR3 sequence (DNA): TGCAGCGTTTATCTGAGTAGTGAAAAACTGTTTTTT. This sequence encodes CSVYLSSEKLFF.

The chain joins TRBV18 to TRBJ1-2; 9 bases map to TRBD1. Germline V CDR1 and CDR2: KGHSH, LQKENI. CDR3 length equals 13 residues. V dropped 6 bases and J dropped 4; count of bases not matched to a gene: 3. CDR3 bases: TGTGCCAGCTCCACAGGGGGCCTCTATGGCTACACCTTC. Protein product: CASSTGGLYGYTF.

The rearrangement uses TRBV18 and TRBJ1-1, with TRBD1 identical over 9 bases. With 5 bases clipped from V and 6 bases from J, the junction kept 4 bases outside the gene matches. The CDR3 runs 13 residues. Germline assignment: CDR1 KGHSH and CDR2 LQKENI. The CDR3 nucleotides read TGTGCCAGCTCAAAGGACAGGGGAGCTGAAGCTTTCTTT. This encodes CASSKDRGAEAFF.

The chain links TRBV5-1 to TRBJ1-3, with D possibly TRBD1 on 6 matching bases. This CDR3 comprises 15 residues. Trimming cost V 1 base and J 7 bases, with 15 bases left between them. Germline CDR1 SGHRS, CDR2 YFSETQ. The DNA of the CDR3 is TGCGCCAGCAGCTTGATGGGACAAGAAGCTAACACCATATATTTT. It translates to CASSLMGQEANTIYF. Using reference TRBV5-1 and TRBJ1-3 for the parts outside the CDR3, the full variable domain is KAGVTQTPRYLIKTRGQQVTLSCSPISGHRSVSWYQQTPGQGLQFLFEYFSETQRNKGNFPGRFSGRQFSNSRSEMNVSTLELGDSALYLCASSLMGQEANTIYFGEGSWLTVV.

The V and J genes are TRBV4-1 and TRBJ2-2; D may correspond to TRBD1 or TRBD2 (6 bases each). Germline lookup yields CDR1 MGHRA and CDR2 YSYEKL. The length of the CDR3 is 18 residues. V lost 2 bases to trimming and J lost 6 bases, with 22 bases between them. The CDR3 spells CASSQPTSTRRGAGELFF. In DNA, the CDR3 is TGCGCCAGCAGCCAACCTACTTCGACTAGGAGGGGGGCCGGGGAGCTGTTTTTT.